The sequence of this T cell receptor (beta chain) was determined in a study of blood T cells in healthy people across ages. Germline V gene data show CDR1 as GTSNPN and CDR2 as SVGIG (reference sequence). The CDR3 runs to 13 residues. With V trimmed by 5 bases and J by 6 bases, 7 bases remained unmatched. This clonotype was seen once. A second PCR, run for about 6 to 12 cycles, used a sample-barcoded 5' primer plus a J-beta primer mix. TCRdb re-called the 5' RACE reads through MiXCR, storing one row per CDR3 protein. In the table there are about 1,800,000 distinct CDR3 sequences, roughly 27% of which are singletons.

The sequence derives from a woman aged 25 to 39 in good health. The sample was blood. This chain links TRBV30 with TRBJ2-3; TRBD1 matches at 8 bases. CDR3 coding DNA: TGTGCCTGGGGATATAACAGGGGGGATACGCAGTATTTT. The encoded protein is CAWGYNRGDTQYF.